The sequence of this T cell receptor (beta chain) was determined in a study of blood T cell repertoires in COVID-19. The wider study: Researchers got acute and convalescent COVID-19 samples from the United States, Italy and Spain. T cells, B-cell-depleted T cells, or PBMCs supplied cDNA or gDNA.

In the original analysis: Amplified reference gene primers provided the basis for estimating nucleated cell counts. Method: immunoSEQ multiplex PCR; TCRdb's copy keeps in-frame clones and lacks some. The V and J calls and clone size were taken over from that table, and D and trimming were inferred from the DNA. In the table there are around 72,000 clones, approximately 90% of which are singletons. Per the germline V gene, CDR1 is SEHNR and CDR2 is FQNEAQ (reference sequence). The CDR3 covers 13 residues. The V gene end was trimmed by 2 bases and the J gene end by 6 bases; junction bases not matched to a gene: 3.

The clonotype originates from a man aged 65 to 79 with active or convalescent COVID-19. The sample was peripheral blood. This chain links TRBV7-9 with TRBJ2-7, with 8 bases that match TRBD2. CDR3 region: CASSLSGSREQYF. As DNA, the CDR3 is TGTGCCAGCAGCTTAAGCGGGAGTCGCGAGCAGTACTTC.